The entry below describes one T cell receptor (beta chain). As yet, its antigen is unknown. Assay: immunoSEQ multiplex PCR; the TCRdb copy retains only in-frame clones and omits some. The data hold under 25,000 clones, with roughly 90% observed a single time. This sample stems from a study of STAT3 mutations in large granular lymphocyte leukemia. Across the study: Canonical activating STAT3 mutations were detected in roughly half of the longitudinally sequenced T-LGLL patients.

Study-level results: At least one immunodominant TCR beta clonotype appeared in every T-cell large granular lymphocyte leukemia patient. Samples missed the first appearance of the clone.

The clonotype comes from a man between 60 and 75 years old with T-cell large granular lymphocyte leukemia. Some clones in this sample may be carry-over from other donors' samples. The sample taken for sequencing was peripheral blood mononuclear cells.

The CDR3 nucleotides are TGCAGCGTAGTCCTCCCGGGACACATGAACACTGAAGCTTTCTTT. Its protein product is CSVVLPGHMNTEAFF. The rearrangement joins TRBV29-1 to TRBJ1-1, with D perhaps matching TRBD1 (6 bases). V lost 6 bases, J lost 0 bases, and 17 bases lay in between. The CDR3 covers 15 residues. Germline V gene lookup returns CDR1 SQVTM and CDR2 ANQGSEA.